This T cell receptor (beta chain) originates from a study of cytomegalovirus exposure and HLA in healthy donors (dated by TCRdb to the late 2010s). Some background on the complete study: In an earlier analysis of 587 of the donors, 250 to 350 Gb of sequence data and some 100 million unique TCR beta sequences from 150 million to 200 million T cells were reported. Approximately 300 gigabases of sequencing data and approximately 91 million unique TCR sequences made up an early release that covered approximately 620 HLA-typed donors. Of the roughly 400 genotyped donors, approximately 82% fell in the genetic ancestry cluster associated with self-reported Caucasian donors. The study was designed to test whether signatures of past pathogen exposure could be identified by cataloging public T cell receptors. The study profiled the T cell repertoires of under 850 subjects by immunosequencing and related them to cytomegalovirus serostatus. In addition to the first cohort of approximately 670 subjects, a separate validation cohort of 120 different subjects was used. To predict cytomegalovirus infection status, the study combined high-throughput TCR immunosequencing, statistical association of individual TCRs with disease status, and machine learning. To study patterns of TCR occurrence, a later analysis re-analyzed previously published TCR beta repertoires from just over 650 donors and added high-resolution HLA genotyping. Rather than drawing on any new phenotypic data, the later analysis identified candidate immune exposures from TCR beta sequences and the way those sequences occurred across donors. An earlier analysis of approximately 580 of the donors used high-throughput TCR beta sequencing to judge whether each TCR beta V gene segment behaved as functional or pseudogenic. Donor age, sex, ethnicity and CMV serostatus were collected together with the repertoire data. A later genetic analysis took genome-wide SNP genotypes for 398 of the 666 donors and used that subset as a discovery cohort. Every discovery cohort repertoire had been produced on one sequencing platform. HLA typing included class I and class II loci at four-digit resolution. Typing coverage varied by locus: roughly 620-640 donors for A, B, C, DRB1 and DQB1; about 520 for DQA1; about 570 for DPA1; about 450 for DPB1. Because of strong linkage in the cohort, roughly five DR-DQ haplotypes were treated as single units for association and clustering. Across some 400 genotyped donors of the cohort, an average of approximately 220,000 unique TCR beta nucleotide sequences per donor were sequenced, and roughly 18% of those sequences were non-productive. Paper-wide results and their limitations: The classifier was reported to diagnose cytomegalovirus status with high specificity and sensitivity in both the original cohort and the validation cohort. The authors suggested that the approach could potentially be generalized to other disease states and immunological phenotypes. Approximately 16 rarely observed V segments, including chromosome 9 orphons, were excluded from the earlier analysis of almost 600 of the donors because counts were too low. A later analysis reported that several top co-occurrence clusters appeared linked to parvovirus B19, influenza, CMV and Epstein-Barr virus. According to a later analysis, TCR association rates differed among HLA loci, with DRB1 alleles showing the most associated TCRs and HLA-C alleles showing the fewest. Roughly uniform sequencing depth across donors was assumed in presence/absence analyses, although this assumption may not hold. A later analysis found that HLA-associated TCR beta chains were more clonally expanded and had lower generation probabilities than equally common non-associated chains. A later analysis found that most CMV-associated TCR beta chains appeared HLA-restricted, with HLA associations seemingly driven largely by CMV exposure. In this cohort, only TCR beta chains were sequenced, and detectable features were limited by the absence of alpha or paired-chain data. When HLA alleles, especially DR and DQ, strongly co-occurred, TCR associations were difficult to assign to individual alleles. CMV serostatus was the only immune exposure information available for the cohort. Three of the identified cytomegalovirus-associated TCR beta chains were confirmed in vitro to be specific for cytomegalovirus antigens. A later genetic analysis reported fewer N-insertions in productive TCRs among donors in an Asian-associated ancestry cluster than the roughly 700-donor mean. A further reported finding was that TCR beta sequences accurately predicted the HLA-A and HLA-B alleles for most subjects in the first cohort. A total of 150 to 200 TCR beta chains were listed by the study as associated with cytomegalovirus. Broadly in line with IMGT annotations, most TCR beta V segments showed up in productive rearrangements about 87% or about 30% of the time in an earlier analysis of about 500 of the donors. An association between a missense DCLRE1C variant and V-gene and J-gene trimming of TCR beta chains was found in a later genetic analysis and replicated in an independent cohort. Correlated functional status among segregating V segments might be attributable to linkage disequilibrium, but an unknown experimental factor could not be ruled out. While some public TCRs were present in many individuals, most TCR sequences turned up only very rarely across donors. A cluster of highly shared sequence variants was judged likely to be a technical artifact of the sequencing pipeline. Because HLA typing was unavailable for some donors at each locus, only the typed subset was used in association tests. A later analysis associated about 17,000 TCR beta sequences with specific HLA alleles at a false discovery rate of 0.05.

Preparation of the library involved the immunoSEQ multiplex PCR assay. The multiplex PCR relied on a mix of 60 forward primers for TCR Vbeta segments and 13 reverse primers for TCR Jbeta segments. The CDR3 region of rearranged TCR beta genes was amplified from genomic DNA with a multiplex PCR assay. The amplified TCR beta libraries were sequenced on the Illumina HiSeq System as 87-base-pair reads. The original methods were these. A later analysis tallied roughly 76 million unique TCR beta chains across the 650 to 750 repertoires, and roughly 11 million of those chains were shared by two or more donors. A nearest-neighbor algorithm error-corrected the raw reads and collapsed the reads into unique sequences, merging closely related sequences to remove PCR and sequencing errors. V, D and J gene segments were assigned by aligning CDR3 sequences to IMGT reference sequences. Each retained sequence needed at least a six-nucleotide match to both a V gene segment and a J gene segment. Rearrangements were called productive when the CDR3 lacked stop codons and stayed in frame with V and J; all others were non-productive. Following IMGT convention, CDR3 was defined as the stretch from the second conserved V-encoded cysteine to the conserved J-encoded phenylalanine. The earlier analysis of about 640 of the donors excluded any sequence lacking an unambiguous match to a single V gene segment. In an earlier analysis of approximately 590 of the donors, V segments were called functional above 56.7% productive rearrangements and were called segregating when the between-donor standard deviation exceeded 5%. A statistical classification framework was developed to diagnose cytomegalovirus status using the catalog of TCR beta chain sequences. In a later analysis, V and J genes were assigned by comparing TCR nucleotide sequences against IMGT/GENE-DB human TR gene sequences. In a later analysis, CDR3 sequences and most-parsimonious VDJ recombination scenarios were assigned using the TCRdist pipeline. In a later analysis, each TCR beta chain was defined by its CDR3 amino acid sequence together with its V-gene family, and reads without a unique V-gene family were excluded. A later analysis removed roughly 590 highly shared, low-generation-probability nucleotide sequences to deal with suspected cross-contamination and a sequencing artifact. In a later analysis, a clonal expansion index was calculated for each public chain from normalized within-repertoire ranks of inferred template counts. In a later analysis, generation probabilities were computed with a VDJ recombination model fitted to out-of-frame rearrangements, and the resulting probabilities were checked against IGoR. In a later analysis, hypergeometric tests were used to score TCR-TCR, TCR-HLA and TCR-CMV co-occurrence, with a repertoire-size bias correction applied to TCR pairs. To estimate false discovery rates, a later analysis permuted the HLA or CMV assignments 20 times. A later analysis grouped co-occurring TCRs with DBSCAN, adding TCRdist sequence similarity when clustering within HLA-allele-positive subsets. Co-occurrence clustering excluded repertoires with fewer than 30,000 or more than 120,000 public chains, plus five with anomalous nucleotide sharing. Entries here come from immuneACCESS through TCRdb and include only in-frame sequences with V and J called. Some clones fail to appear in such tables; in the studies checked, an unresolved V gene covers under half of the shortfall, and the cause of the remainder is unknown. The V and J calls and clone size were taken over from that table, and D and trimming were inferred from the DNA. A total of 150,000 to 200,000 clones appear in this sample, around 86% of them only once. Roughly 2% of the sample comes from the top ten.

As regards this clone: It has no known antigen specificity. Base qualities are not recorded, but no much larger clone differs from it by a single base.

In total, just over 650 healthy bone marrow donors made up the cohort. All cohort members were sampled while nominally healthy, although unrecorded immune exposures were likely present. Of the roughly 720 cohort members, some 270 had positive CMV serostatus and 352 had negative CMV serostatus, and CMV serostatus was not recorded for the donor. A peripheral blood sample was provided by each donor, and peripheral blood mononuclear cells were used for TCR beta sequencing. The Qiagen DNeasy Blood Extraction Kit was used to extract genomic DNA from the blood cell samples. Material: PBMCs. The sequence came from a human donor in good health.

The CDR3 sequence is CASSQGGQIYQPQHF. The DNA is as follows: TGTGCCAGCAGCCAGGGAGGGCAGATTTATCAGCCCCAGCATTTT. The chain is assembled from TRBV4-2 and TRBJ1-5; too little of a D gene remains to name it. Its CDR3 holds 15 amino acids, cysteine through phenylalanine. This entry keeps only the CDR3 DNA: 45 bases, framed from base 1. At the junction V is shortened by 3 bases and J by 5 bases, with 14 bases in between. From the germline V gene, CDR1 is LGHNA and CDR2 is YNFKEQ.